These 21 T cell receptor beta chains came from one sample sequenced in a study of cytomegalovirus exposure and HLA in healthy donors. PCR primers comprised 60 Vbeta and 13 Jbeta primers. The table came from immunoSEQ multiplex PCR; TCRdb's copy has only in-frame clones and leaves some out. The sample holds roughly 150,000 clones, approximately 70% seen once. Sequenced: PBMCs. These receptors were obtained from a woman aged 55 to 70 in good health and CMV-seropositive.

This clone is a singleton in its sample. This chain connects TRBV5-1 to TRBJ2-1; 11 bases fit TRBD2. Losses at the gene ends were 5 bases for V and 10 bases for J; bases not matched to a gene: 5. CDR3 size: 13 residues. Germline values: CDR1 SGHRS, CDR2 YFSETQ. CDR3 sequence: CASSYGLAGEQFF. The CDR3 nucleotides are TGCGCCAGCAGTTACGGACTAGCGGGCGAGCAGTTCTTC.

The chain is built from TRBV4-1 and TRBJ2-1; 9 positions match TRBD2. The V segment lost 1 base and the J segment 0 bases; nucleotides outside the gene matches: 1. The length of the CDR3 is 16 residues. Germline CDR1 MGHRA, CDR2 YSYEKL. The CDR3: CASSQGLAASYNEQFF. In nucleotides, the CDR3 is TGCGCCAGCAGCCAAGGACTAGCGGCCTCCTACAATGAGCAGTTCTTC.

The DNA for the CDR3 is TGTGCCAGCTCACCCAGGACAGGAAACCCCTACGAGCAGTACTTC. This codes for CASSPRTGNPYEQYF. The V call is TRBV18, the J call TRBJ2-7; 7 bases map to TRBD1. Looked up from germline, CDR1 is KGHSH and CDR2 is LQKENI. V was pared by 3 bases and J by 2 bases, with 7 bases of the junction left unmatched. The CDR3 consists of 15 residues.

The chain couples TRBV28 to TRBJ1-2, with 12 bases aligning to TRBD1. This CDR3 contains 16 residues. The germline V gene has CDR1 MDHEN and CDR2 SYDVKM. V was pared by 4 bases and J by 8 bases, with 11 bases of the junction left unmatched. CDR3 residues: CASSSVPGQGARGYTF. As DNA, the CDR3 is TGTGCCAGCAGTTCAGTCCCGGGACAGGGGGCGAGGGGCTACACCTTC.

The CDR3 bases are TGTGCCAGCAGGACAGGTACCAATCAGCCCCAGCATTTT. This encodes CASRTGTNQPQHF. This sequence joins TRBV28 and TRBJ1-5; TRBD1 might be the D (6 bases). In germline, CDR1 is MDHEN, CDR2 SYDVKM. The V end lost 6 bases, the J end lost 3 bases, and 9 bases lay between the germline ends. This CDR3 is 13 amino acids long. Filled out from reference TRBV28 and TRBJ1-5, the complete variable domain reads DVKVTQSSRYLVKRTGEKVFLECVQDMDHENMFWYRQDPGLGLRLIYFSYDVKMKEKGDIPEGYSVSREKKERFSLILESASTNQTSMYLCASRTGTNQPQHFGDGTRLSIL.

The CDR3 reads CASSLTGGADGELFF. CDR3 DNA: TGTGCCAGCAGCCTGACAGGGGGCGCGGACGGGGAGCTGTTTTTT. The rearrangement links TRBV5-6 to TRBJ2-2; TRBD1 agrees at 10 bases. The CDR3 runs 15 residues. J lost 7 bases, V lost 4 bases, and 7 bases had no gene match. Germline V gene data show CDR1 as SGHDT and CDR2 as YYEEEE. Variable domain in full (rest from reference TRBV5-6 and TRBJ2-2): DAGVTQSPTHLIKTRGQQVTLRCSPKSGHDTVSWYQQALGQGPQFIFQYYEEEERQRGNFPDRFSGHQFPNYSSELNVNALLLGDSALYLCASSLTGGADGELFFGEGSRLTVL.

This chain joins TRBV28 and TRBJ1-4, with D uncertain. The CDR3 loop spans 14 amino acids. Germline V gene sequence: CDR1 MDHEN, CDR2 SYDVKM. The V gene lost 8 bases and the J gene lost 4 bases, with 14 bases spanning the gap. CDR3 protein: CASVRVANNEKLFF. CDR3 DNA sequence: TGTGCCAGCGTGAGGGTCGCCAATAATGAAAAACTGTTTTTT.

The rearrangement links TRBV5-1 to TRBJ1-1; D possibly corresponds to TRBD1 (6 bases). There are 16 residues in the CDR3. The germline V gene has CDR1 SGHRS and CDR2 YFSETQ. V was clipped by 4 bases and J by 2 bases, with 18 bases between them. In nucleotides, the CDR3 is TGCGCCAGCAGCCCCGTGGGGGGGGCGGAAAACACTGAAGCTTTCTTT. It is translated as CASSPVGGAENTEAFF.

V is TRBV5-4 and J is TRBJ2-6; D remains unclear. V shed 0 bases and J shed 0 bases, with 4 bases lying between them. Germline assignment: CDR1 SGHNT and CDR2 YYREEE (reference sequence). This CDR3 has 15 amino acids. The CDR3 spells CASSLDISGANVLTF. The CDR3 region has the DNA TGTGCCAGCAGCTTGGACATCTCTGGGGCCAACGTCCTGACTTTC.

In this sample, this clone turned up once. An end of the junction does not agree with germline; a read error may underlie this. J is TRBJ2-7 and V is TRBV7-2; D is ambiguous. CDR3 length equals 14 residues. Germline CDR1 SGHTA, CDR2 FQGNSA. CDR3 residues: CASSLVPGSSEQYF. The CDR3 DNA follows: TGTGCCAGCAGCTTAGTCCCGGGTTCCTCCGAGCAGTACTTC.

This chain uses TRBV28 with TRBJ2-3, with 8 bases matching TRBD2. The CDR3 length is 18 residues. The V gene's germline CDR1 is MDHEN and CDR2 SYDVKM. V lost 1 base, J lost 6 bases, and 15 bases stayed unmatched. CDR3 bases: TGTGCCAGCAGTTTATTCCTCGGACTAGCCCCTCAGGTGGATACGCAGTATTTT. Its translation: CASSLFLGLAPQVDTQYF.

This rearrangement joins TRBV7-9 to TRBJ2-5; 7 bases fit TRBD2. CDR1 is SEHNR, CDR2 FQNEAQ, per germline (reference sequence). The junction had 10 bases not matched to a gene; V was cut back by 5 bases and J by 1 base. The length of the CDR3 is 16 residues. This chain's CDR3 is CASSRLTSTGQETQYF. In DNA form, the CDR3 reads TGTGCCAGCAGCCGATTGACTAGCACCGGCCAAGAGACCCAGTACTTC.

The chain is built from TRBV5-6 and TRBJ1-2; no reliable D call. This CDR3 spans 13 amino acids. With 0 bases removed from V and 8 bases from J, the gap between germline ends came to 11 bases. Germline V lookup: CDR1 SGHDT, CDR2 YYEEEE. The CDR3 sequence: CASSLEGRGGYTF. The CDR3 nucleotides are TGTGCCAGCAGCTTGGAAGGGCGGGGAGGCTACACCTTC. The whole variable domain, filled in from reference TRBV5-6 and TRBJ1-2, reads DAGVTQSPTHLIKTRGQQVTLRCSPKSGHDTVSWYQQALGQGPQFIFQYYEEEERQRGNFPDRFSGHQFPNYSSELNVNALLLGDSALYLCASSLEGRGGYTFGSGTRLTVV.

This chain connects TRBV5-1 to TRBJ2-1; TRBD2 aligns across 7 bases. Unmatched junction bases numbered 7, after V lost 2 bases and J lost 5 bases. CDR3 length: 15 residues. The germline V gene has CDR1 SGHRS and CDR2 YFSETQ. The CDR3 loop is CASSFSASGNNEQFF. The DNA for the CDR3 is TGCGCCAGCAGCTTCAGTGCGAGCGGGAACAATGAGCAGTTCTTC.

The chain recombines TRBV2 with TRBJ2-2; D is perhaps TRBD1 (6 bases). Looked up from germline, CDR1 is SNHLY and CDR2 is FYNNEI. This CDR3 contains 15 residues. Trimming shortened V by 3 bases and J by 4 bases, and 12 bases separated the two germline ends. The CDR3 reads CASSEWGQGTGELFF. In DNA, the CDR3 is TGTGCCAGCAGTGAGTGGGGGCAAGGCACCGGGGAGCTGTTTTTT. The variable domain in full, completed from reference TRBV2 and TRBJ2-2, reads EPEVTQTPSHQVTQMGQEVILRCVPISNHLYFYWYRQILGQKVEFLVSFYNNEISEKSEIFDDQFSVERPDGSNFTLKIRSTKLEDSAMYFCASSEWGQGTGELFFGEGSRLTVL.

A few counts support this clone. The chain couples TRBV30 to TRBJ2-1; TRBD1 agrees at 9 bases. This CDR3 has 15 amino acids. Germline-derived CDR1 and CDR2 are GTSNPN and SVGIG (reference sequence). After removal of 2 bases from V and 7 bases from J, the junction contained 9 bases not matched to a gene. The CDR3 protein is CAWSLLDRGLNEQFF. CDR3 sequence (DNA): TGTGCCTGGAGTCTCCTGGACAGGGGACTGAATGAGCAGTTCTTC.

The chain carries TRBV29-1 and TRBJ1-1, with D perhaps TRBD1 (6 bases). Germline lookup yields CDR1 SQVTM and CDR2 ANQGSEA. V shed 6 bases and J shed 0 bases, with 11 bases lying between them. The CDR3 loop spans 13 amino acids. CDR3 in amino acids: CSVRRQVNTEAFF. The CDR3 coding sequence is TGCAGCGTCAGAAGACAGGTGAACACTGAAGCTTTCTTT.

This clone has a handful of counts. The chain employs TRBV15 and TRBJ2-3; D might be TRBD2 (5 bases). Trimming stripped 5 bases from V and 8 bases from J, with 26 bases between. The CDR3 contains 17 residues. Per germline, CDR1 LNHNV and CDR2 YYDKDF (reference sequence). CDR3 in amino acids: CATSRNVKGASGFTQYF. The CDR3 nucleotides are TGTGCCACCAGCCGCAACGTGAAAGGAGCCTCGGGGTTTACGCAGTATTTT.

CDR3 in DNA: TGTGCCAGCAGCTTGGAGTCCGGCAGGGCCAAAAACATTCAGTACTTC. This codes for CASSLESGRAKNIQYF. This chain uses TRBV5-4 with TRBJ2-4; the D is unclear. V was pared by 0 bases and J by 1 base, with 11 bases between. The CDR3 totals 16 residues. Per germline, CDR1 SGHNT and CDR2 YYREEE (reference sequence).

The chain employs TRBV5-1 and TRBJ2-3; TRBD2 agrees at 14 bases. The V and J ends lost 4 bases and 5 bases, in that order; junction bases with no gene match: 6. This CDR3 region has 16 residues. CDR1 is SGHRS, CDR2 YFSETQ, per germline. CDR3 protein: CASSLTSGRALDTQYF. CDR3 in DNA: TGCGCCAGCAGCCTGACTAGCGGGAGGGCCTTAGATACGCAGTATTTT.

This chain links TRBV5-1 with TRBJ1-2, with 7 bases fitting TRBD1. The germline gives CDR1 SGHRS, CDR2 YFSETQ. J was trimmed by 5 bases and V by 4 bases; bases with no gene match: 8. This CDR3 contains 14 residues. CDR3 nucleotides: TGCGCCAGCAGCATAGGCGGGACAGCGTATGGCTACACCTTC. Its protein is CASSIGGTAYGYTF. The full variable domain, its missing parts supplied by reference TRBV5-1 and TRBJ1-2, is KAGVTQTPRYLIKTRGQQVTLSCSPISGHRSVSWYQQTPGQGLQFLFEYFSETQRNKGNFPGRFSGRQFSNSRSEMNVSTLELGDSALYLCASSIGGTAYGYTFGSGTRLTVV.